This T cell receptor beta chain was observed in a study of blood T cell repertoires in COVID-19. Study-wide context: The analysed material was cDNA or gDNA that came from T cells, B-cell-depleted T cells, or PBMCs.

The CDR3 contains 14 residues. Germline-derived CDR1 and CDR2 are SGHRS and YFSETQ. The ends were cut back, 4 bases at V and 1 base at J, with 11 bases in the middle. Per the authors' pipeline: Estimates of nucleated cell counts were drawn from the amplification of reference gene primers. The assay was immunoSEQ multiplex PCR, and TCRdb's table has in-frame clones only and misses some. That table is the source of V, J and clone size, and D and trimming were worked out from the DNA. The sample lists more than 110,000 clones; under 85% were seen once. The sample consisted of peripheral blood. This TCR derives from a woman aged 80 or over in a cohort sampled during active or convalescent COVID-19. The chain couples TRBV5-1 to TRBJ1-1; a possible D gene is TRBD1 (6 bases). DNA for the CDR3: TGCGCCAGCAGCCAGATACAGGGGAACACTGAAGCTTTCTTT. As protein: CASSQIQGNTEAFF.